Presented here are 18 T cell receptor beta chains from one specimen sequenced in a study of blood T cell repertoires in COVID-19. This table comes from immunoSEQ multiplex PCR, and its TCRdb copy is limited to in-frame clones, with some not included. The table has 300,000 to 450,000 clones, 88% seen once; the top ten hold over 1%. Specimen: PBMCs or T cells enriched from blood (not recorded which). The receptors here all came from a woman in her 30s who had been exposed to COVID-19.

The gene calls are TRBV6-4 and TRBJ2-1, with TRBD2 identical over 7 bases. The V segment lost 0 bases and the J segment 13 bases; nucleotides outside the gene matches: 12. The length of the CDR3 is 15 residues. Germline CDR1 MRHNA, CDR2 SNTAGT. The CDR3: CASSDSGLDSSPQFF. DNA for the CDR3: TGTGCCAGCAGTGACTCCGGACTAGATAGTTCACCCCAGTTCTTC.

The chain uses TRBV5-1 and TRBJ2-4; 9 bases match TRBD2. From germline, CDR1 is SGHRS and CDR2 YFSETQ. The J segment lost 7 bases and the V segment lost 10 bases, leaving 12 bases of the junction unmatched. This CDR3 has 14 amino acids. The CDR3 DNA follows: TGCGCCCGCGGCGGGGGGGAAATAGGGAACATTCAGTACTTC. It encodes CARGGGEIGNIQYF.

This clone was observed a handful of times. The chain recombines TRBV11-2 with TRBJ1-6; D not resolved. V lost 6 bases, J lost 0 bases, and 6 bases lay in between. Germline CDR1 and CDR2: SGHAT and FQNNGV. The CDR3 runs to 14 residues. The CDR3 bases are TGTGCCAGCAGTACGAGCTCCTATAATTCACCCCTCCACTTT. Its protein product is CASSTSSYNSPLHF.

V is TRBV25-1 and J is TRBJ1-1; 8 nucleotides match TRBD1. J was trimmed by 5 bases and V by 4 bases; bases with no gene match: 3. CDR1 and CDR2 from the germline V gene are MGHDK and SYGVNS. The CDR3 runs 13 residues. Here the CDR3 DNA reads TGTGCCAGCAGTGGGAGACAGGGGACTGAAGCTTTCTTT. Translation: CASSGRQGTEAFF.

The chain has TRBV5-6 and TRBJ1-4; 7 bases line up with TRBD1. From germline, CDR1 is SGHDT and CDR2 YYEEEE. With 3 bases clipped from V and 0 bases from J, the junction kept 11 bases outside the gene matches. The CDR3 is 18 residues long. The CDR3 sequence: CASSSRGGAPSTNEKLFF. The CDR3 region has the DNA TGTGCCAGCAGCTCTCGAGGGGGCGCCCCCTCAACTAATGAAAAACTGTTTTTT. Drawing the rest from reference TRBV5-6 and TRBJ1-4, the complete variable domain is DAGVTQSPTHLIKTRGQQVTLRCSPKSGHDTVSWYQQALGQGPQFIFQYYEEEERQRGNFPDRFSGHQFPNYSSELNVNALLLGDSALYLCASSSRGGAPSTNEKLFFGSGTQLSVL.

The CDR3 DNA follows: TGTGCCAGCTCACCACCTGCGGGGGGTGGAACCGGGGAGCTGTTTTTT. Translated: CASSPPAGGGTGELFF. This chain links TRBV18 with TRBJ2-2, with 8 bases aligning to TRBD2. CDR1 is KGHSH, CDR2 LQKENI, per germline. The CDR3 contains 16 residues. After removal of 0 bases from V and 5 bases from J, the junction contained 5 bases not matched to a gene.

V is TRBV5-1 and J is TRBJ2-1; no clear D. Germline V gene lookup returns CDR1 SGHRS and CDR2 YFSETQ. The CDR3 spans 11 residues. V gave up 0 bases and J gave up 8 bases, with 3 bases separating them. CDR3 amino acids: CASSLDYEQFF. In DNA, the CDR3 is TGCGCCAGCAGCTTGGACTATGAGCAGTTCTTC.

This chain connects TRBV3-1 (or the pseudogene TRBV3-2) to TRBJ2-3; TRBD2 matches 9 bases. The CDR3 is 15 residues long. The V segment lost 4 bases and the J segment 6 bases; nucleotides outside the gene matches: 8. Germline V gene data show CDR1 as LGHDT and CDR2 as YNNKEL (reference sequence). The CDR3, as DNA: TGTGCCAGCAGCCCCCCCGGACTAGCGTCCGATACGCAGTATTTT. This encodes CASSPPGLASDTQYF.

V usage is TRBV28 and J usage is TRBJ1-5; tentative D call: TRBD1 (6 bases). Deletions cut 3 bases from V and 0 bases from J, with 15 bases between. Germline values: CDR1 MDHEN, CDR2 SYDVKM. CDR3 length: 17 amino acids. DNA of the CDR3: TGTGCCAGCAGTTTTTCGGACAGAAAGTATAGCAATCAGCCCCAGCATTTT. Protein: CASSFSDRKYSNQPQHF.

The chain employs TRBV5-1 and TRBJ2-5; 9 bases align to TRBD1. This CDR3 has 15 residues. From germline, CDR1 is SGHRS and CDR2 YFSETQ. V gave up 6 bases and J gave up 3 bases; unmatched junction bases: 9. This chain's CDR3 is CASTLSGTGKETQYF. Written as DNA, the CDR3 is TGCGCCAGCACCCTATCCGGGACAGGGAAAGAGACCCAGTACTTC.

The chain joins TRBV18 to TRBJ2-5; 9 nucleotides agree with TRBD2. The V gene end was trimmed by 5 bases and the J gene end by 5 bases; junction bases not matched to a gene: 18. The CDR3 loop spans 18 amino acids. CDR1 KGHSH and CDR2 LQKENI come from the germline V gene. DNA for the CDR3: TGTGCCAGCTCATGTTGTGTCCTAGCGGGACGGGCCAGGGAGACCCAGTACTTC. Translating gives CASSCCVLAGRARETQYF.

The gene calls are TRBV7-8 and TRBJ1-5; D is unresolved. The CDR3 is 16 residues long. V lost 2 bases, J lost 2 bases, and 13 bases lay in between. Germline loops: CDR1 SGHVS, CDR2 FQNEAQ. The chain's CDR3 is CASSLYPMAGNQPQHF. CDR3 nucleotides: TGTGCCAGCAGCTTATATCCGATGGCAGGCAATCAGCCCCAGCATTTT.

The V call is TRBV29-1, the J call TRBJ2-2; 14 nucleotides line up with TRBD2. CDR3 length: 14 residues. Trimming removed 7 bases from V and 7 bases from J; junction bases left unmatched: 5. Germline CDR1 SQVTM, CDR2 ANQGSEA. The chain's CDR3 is CSAGTSGSVGELFF. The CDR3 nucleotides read TGCAGCGCCGGGACTAGCGGGAGTGTCGGGGAGCTGTTTTTT.

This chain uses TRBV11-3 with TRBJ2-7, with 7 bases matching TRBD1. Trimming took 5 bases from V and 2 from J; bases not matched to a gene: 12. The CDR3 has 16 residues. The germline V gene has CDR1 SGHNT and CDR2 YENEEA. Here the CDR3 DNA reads TGTGCCAGCAGCGATTATTTCCAGGGGGACCCCTACGAGCAGTACTTC. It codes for CASSDYFQGDPYEQYF.

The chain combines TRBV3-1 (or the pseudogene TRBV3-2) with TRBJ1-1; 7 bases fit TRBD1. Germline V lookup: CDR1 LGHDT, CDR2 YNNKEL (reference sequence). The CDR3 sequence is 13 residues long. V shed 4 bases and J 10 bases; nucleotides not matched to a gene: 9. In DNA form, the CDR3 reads TGTGCCAGCAGCCTAGACAGGGCGCGGGGAGCTTTCTTT. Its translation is CASSLDRARGAFF.

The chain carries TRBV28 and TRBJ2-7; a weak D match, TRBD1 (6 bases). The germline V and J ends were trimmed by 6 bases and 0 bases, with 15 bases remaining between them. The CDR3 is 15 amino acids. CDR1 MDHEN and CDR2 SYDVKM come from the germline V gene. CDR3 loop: CASSPGTSYSYEQYF. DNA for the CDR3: TGTGCCAGCAGCCCCGGGACATCATACTCCTACGAGCAGTACTTC. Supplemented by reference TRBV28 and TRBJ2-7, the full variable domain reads DVKVTQSSRYLVKRTGEKVFLECVQDMDHENMFWYRQDPGLGLRLIYFSYDVKMKEKGDIPEGYSVSREKKERFSLILESASTNQTSMYLCASSPGTSYSYEQYFGPGTRLTVT.

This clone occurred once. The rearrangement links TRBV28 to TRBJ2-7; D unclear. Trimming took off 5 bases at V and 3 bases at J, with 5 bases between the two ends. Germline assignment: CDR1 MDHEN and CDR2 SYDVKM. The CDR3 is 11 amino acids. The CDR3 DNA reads TGTGCCAGCAGTCTTAACTACGAGCAGTACTTC. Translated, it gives CASSLNYEQYF.

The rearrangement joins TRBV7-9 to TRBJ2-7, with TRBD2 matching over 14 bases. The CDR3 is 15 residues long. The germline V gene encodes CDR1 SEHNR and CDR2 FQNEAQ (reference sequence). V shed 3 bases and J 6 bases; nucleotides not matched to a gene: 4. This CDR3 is CASSFGTSGSAEQYF. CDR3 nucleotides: TGTGCCAGCAGCTTCGGGACTAGCGGGAGTGCCGAGCAGTACTTC.